This T cell receptor beta chain is from a study of T cell responses to AZD1222 COVID-19 vaccine. The data were produced by immunoSEQ multiplex PCR, yet TCRdb's version contains in-frame clones alone and is incomplete. The sample lists about 160,000 clones; about 90% were seen once. Germline CDR1 reads LGHDT; CDR2 reads YNNKEL (reference sequence). Trimming stripped 4 bases from V and 0 bases from J, with 15 bases between. The CDR3 length is 16 residues. This sequence was found in an adult in good health. The chain links TRBV3-1 (or the pseudogene TRBV3-2) to TRBJ1-1; D is undetermined. Source: peripheral blood, taken on day 0 of AZD1222 vaccination. The DNA of the CDR3 is TGTGCCAGCAGCCCAGGAGTCCCTACCATGAACACTGAAGCTTTCTTT. Its translation is CASSPGVPTMNTEAFF.